What follows is one T cell receptor beta chain and its context. Using immunoSEQ multiplex PCR, the repertoire was profiled, and TCRdb retains in-frame clones only, with some absent. The sample carries more than 90,000 clones, approximately 90% recorded once. Germline values: CDR1 MNHNY, CDR2 SVGAGI (reference sequence). V trimming: 5 bases; J trimming: 4 bases; junction bases outside the gene matches: 11. The CDR3 totals 16 residues. Relapses following autologous stem cell transplantation were seen in all patients, with brentuximab vedotin exposure varying. This sample stems from a study of PD-1 blockade in classical Hodgkin lymphoma.

Source: peripheral blood mononuclear cells (PBMCs), taken before the second cycle of nivolumab. This rearrangement joins TRBV6-6 to TRBJ1-1; TRBD1 matches at 9 bases. The source is a human donor with classical Hodgkin lymphoma. Here the CDR3 DNA reads TGTGCCAGCAGTGCCCCGGGGGACAGGGTTACCACTGAAGCTTTCTTT. Residues: CASSAPGDRVTTEAFF.